This T cell receptor beta chain was documented in a study of PD-1 blockade in mismatch repair-deficient tumors. The CDR3 runs to 16 residues. CDR1 is SGHDT, CDR2 YYEEEE, per germline. V was cut by 6 bases and J by 6 bases, with 21 bases left in between. Comment on this clone: What it recognizes is unknown.

The assay was immunoSEQ multiplex PCR, and TCRdb's table has in-frame clones only and misses some. This sample yields more than 12,000 clones, of which roughly 84% are seen a single time; around 20% belongs to the top ten. As for time point: approximately ten-day in vitro stimulation with candidate neoantigen peptide 4. The source was cells cultured in vitro, collected from a patient treated with pembrolizumab. The rearrangement links TRBV5-6 to TRBJ2-2, with a possible D match to TRBD1 (7 bases). The TCR comes from an adult with mismatch repair-deficient cancer. CDR3 sequence: CASILGGGGIAGELFF. CDR3 DNA: TGTGCCAGCATCCTTGGAGGGGGCGGAATCGCCGGGGAGCTGTTTTTT.